This is a list of T cell receptor beta chains from one sample in a study of PD-1 blockade in classical Hodgkin lymphoma. The table came from immunoSEQ multiplex PCR; TCRdb's copy has only in-frame clones and leaves some out. Among 9,100 or so clones, around nine tenths were seen once, and the ten largest hold under 40%. The source was peripheral blood mononuclear cells (PBMCs), collected before the fourth cycle of nivolumab. The receptors were sampled from a human donor with classical Hodgkin lymphoma. The CDR3 runs from the conserved cysteine through the conserved F or W. A D gene is named only where the DNA matches it firmly. Expanded clones get a size class; other rows say once, few or many, or leave the size out.

d_call j_call v_call clone_size cdr3_aa cdr3_nt
. TRBJ2-1 TRBV9 . CASSPRGVSSYNEQFF TGTGCCAGCAGCCCCCGGGGTGTAAGCTCCTACAATGAGCAGTTCTTC
TRBD1 TRBJ2-7 TRBV5-6 . CASSWWTGPPYEQYF TGTGCCAGCAGCTGGTGGACAGGGCCCCCCTACGAGCAGTACTTC
. TRBJ2-5 TRBV7-8 . CASSSRTPQETQYF TGTGCCAGCAGCTCACGGACGCCACAAGAGACCCAGTACTTC
TRBD1 TRBJ2-2 TRBV5-1 . CASSERQGATGELFF TGCGCCAGCAGCGAGCGACAGGGGGCGACCGGGGAGCTGTTTTTT
TRBD2 TRBJ2-3 TRBV6-5 . CASHRRLAGDTQYF TGTGCCAGCCATAGGAGGCTAGCGGGAGATACGCAGTATTTT
. TRBJ2-1 TRBV2 . CASSWDQGGNEQFF TGTGCCAGCAGTTGGGACCAAGGGGGGAATGAGCAGTTCTTC
. TRBJ2-1 TRBV19 . CASSITGREYNEQFF TGTGCCAGTAGTATCACAGGAAGAGAATACAATGAGCAGTTCTTC
. TRBJ1-1 TRBV11-2 few CASSLDAMGLAEAFF TGTGCCAGCAGCTTAGATGCGATGGGCTTGGCTGAAGCTTTCTTT
. TRBJ2-5 TRBV7-2 few CASSLVGRRLETQYF TGTGCCAGCAGCTTAGTTGGCAGAAGGTTAGAGACCCAGTACTTC
. TRBJ2-7 TRBV5-5 . CASQGTYEQYF TGTGCCAGCCAGGGAACCTACGAGCAGTACTTC
TRBD1 TRBJ2-1 TRBV6-4 . CASSDETGGYNEQFF TGTGCCAGCAGTGACGAGACAGGGGGCTACAATGAGCAGTTCTTC
. TRBJ1-1 TRBV5-8 . CASSYRLNTEAFF TGTGCCAGCAGCTATCGGCTTAACACTGAAGCTTTCTTT
TRBD1 TRBJ1-1 TRBV4-2 . CASSKGGTMNTEAFF TGTGCCAGCAGCAAAGGGGGCACTATGAACACTGAAGCTTTCTTT
TRBD1 TRBJ2-1 TRBV6-1 few CASSEVSGWDRANEQFF TGTGCCAGCAGTGAAGTGAGTGGATGGGACAGGGCCAATGAGCAGTTCTTC
. TRBJ1-5 TRBV6-6 few CASRRQDNQPQHF TGTGCCAGCAGGCGGCAGGACAATCAGCCCCAGCATTTT